This T cell receptor (beta chain) came from a study of T cell responses to AZD1222 COVID-19 vaccine. The overall study: Second doses that came at about 4 or about 12 weeks were put together. Findings of the study overall: Close to half of all spike-specific TCRs reportedly target regions of the variants that are unmutated. Once two AZD1222 doses were given, Spike-specific TCR breadth and depth went up. Across spike, vaccine-associated CD4 TCRs were found, dominant at 160-218 and 743-854.

Notes on this clone: Its antigen is still unknown.

TCRdb's table, derived via immunoSEQ multiplex PCR, lists solely in-frame clones and lacks some. The data show roughly 120,000 clones, with more than 75% seen just once and approximately 7.5% held by the top ten. After removal of 3 bases from V and 7 bases from J, the junction contained 9 bases not matched to a gene. The CDR3 covers 14 residues. The germline gives CDR1 SGHNT, CDR2 YYREEE (reference sequence). The V gene is TRBV5-4, the J gene TRBJ2-7; 8 bases map to TRBD2. The clonotype originates from an adult in good health. The sample was peripheral blood, taken on day 0 of AZD1222 vaccination. CDR3 in DNA: TGTGCCAGCAGCTCGGGGGGGCAGATAAGGGAGCAGTACTTC. It translates to CASSSGGQIREQYF.